This record covers a single TCR beta chain. Its matching antigen is unknown. Terminally differentiated effector memory CD45RA+ cells were left out of the naive CD8 fraction, which was CD45RO-negative and positively selected for CCR7. The CDR3 runs to 12 residues. Per the germline V gene, CDR1 is WSHSY and CDR2 is SAAADI. V was cut by 3 bases and J by 4 bases, with 6 bases left in between. This entry comes from a study of shared clonotypes between healthy human individuals. Regarding the study as a whole: Expectations were that clonotype sharing among donors would be affected by sequencing depth.

Every subset's genomic DNA went evenly onto several immunoSEQ plates. In the sorted-subset replicate PCRs, about 200 ng DNA, 25,000 to 30,000 T cell genomes, was used. Profiled with immunoSEQ multiplex PCR; TCRdb holds only in-frame clones, not every one. The sample has about 2 million clones, 85% to 95% seen once. The chain joins TRBV10-2 to TRBJ1-2; D is uncertain. Sample: naive CD8+ T cells sorted from blood. This TCR was recovered from a man between 18 and 29 years old in good health. DNA for the CDR3: TGCGCCAGCAGTGACACAGTCTATGGCTACACCTTC. Translation gives CASSDTVYGYTF.